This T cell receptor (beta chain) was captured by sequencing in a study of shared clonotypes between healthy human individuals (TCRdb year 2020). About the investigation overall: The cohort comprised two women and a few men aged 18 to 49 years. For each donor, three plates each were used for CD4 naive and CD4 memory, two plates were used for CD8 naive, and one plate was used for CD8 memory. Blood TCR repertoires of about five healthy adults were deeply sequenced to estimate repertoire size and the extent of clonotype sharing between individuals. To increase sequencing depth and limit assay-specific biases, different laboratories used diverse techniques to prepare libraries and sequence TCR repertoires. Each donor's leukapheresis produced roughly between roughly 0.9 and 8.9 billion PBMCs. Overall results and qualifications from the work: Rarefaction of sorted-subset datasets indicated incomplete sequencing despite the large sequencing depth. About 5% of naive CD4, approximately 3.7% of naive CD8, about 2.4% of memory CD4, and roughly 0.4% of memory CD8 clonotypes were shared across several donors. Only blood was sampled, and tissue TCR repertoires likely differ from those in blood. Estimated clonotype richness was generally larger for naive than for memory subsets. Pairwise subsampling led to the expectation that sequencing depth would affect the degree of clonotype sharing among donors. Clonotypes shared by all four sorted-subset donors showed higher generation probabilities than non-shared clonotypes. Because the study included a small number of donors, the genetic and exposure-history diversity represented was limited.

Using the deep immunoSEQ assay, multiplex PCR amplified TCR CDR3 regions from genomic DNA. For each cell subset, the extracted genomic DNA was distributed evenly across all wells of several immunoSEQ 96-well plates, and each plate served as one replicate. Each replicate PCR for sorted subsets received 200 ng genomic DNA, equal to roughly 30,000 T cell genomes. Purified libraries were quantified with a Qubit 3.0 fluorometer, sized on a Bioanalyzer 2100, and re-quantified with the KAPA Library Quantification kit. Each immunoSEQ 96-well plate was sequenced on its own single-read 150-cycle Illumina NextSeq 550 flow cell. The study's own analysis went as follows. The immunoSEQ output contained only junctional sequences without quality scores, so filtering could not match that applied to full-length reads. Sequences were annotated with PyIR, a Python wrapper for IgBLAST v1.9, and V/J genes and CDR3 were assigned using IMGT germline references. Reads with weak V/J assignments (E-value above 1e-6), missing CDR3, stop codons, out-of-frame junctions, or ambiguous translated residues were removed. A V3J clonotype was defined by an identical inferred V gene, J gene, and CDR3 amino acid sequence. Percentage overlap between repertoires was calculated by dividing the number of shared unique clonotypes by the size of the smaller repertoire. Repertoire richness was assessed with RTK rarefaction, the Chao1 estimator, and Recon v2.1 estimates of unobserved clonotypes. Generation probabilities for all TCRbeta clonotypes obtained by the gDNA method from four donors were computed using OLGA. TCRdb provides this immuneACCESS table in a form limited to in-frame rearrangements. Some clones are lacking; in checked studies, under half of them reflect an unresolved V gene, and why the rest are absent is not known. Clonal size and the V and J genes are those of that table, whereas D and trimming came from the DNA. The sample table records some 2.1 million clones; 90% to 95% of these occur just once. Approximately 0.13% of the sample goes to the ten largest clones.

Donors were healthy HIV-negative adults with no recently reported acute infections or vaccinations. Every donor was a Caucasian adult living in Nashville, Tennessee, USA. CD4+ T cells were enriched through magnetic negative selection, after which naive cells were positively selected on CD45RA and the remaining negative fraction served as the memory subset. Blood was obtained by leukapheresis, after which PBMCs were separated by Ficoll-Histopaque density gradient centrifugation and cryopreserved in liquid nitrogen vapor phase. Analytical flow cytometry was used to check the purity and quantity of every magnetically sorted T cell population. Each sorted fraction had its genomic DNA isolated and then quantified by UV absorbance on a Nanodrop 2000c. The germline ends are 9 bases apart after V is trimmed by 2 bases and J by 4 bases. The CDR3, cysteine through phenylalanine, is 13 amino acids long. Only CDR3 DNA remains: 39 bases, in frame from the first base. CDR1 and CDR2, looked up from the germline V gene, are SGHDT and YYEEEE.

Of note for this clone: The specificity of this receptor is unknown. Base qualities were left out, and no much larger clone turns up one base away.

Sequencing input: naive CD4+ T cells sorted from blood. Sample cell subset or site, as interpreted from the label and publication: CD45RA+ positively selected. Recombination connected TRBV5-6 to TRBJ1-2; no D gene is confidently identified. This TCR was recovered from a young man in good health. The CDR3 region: CASSFREGYGYTF. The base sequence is TGTGCCAGCAGCTTTAGGGAGGGCTATGGCTACACCTTC.